This T cell receptor beta chain was sequenced during a study of glioma-infiltrating T cells after dendritic cell vaccination. A word on this clone: As yet, its antigen is unknown.

The protocol was immunoSEQ multiplex PCR, while the TCRdb copy is restricted to in-frame clones and leaves out a portion. The table has over 70,000 clones, around 79% seen once. Overall study results and limits: Survival was not directly related to TCR clonality in these patients.

After removal of 5 bases from V and 2 bases from J, the junction contained 8 bases not matched to a gene. CDR1 and CDR2 (germline): LNHDA, SQIVND (reference sequence). The CDR3 totals 16 residues. V gene TRBV19 combines with J gene TRBJ2-2; 7 nucleotides match TRBD1. The receptor comes from a human donor with glioblastoma. The sample was blood, taken before dendritic cell vaccination. The CDR3 loop is CASSLQGLGNTGELFF. DNA for the CDR3: TGTGCCAGTAGTCTACAGGGGCTCGGCAACACCGGGGAGCTGTTTTTT. Based on the CDR3 plus reference TRBV19 and TRBJ2-2, the full variable domain is DGGITQSPKYLFRKEGQNVTLSCEQNLNHDAMYWYRQDPGQGLRLIYYSQIVNDFQKGDIAEGYSVSREKKESFPLTVTSAQKNPTAFYLCASSLQGLGNTGELFFGEGSRLTVL.